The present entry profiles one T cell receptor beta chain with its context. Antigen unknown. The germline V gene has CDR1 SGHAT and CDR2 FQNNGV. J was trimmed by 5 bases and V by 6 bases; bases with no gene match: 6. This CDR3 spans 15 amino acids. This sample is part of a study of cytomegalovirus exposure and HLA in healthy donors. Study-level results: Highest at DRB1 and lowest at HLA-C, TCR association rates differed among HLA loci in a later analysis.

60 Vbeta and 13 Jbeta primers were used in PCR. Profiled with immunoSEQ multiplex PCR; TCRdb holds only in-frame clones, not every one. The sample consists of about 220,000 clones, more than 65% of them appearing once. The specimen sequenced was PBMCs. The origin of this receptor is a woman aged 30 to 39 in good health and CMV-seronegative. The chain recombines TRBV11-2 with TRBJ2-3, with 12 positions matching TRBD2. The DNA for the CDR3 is TGTGCCAGCAGGCCACCGGGACTAGCGGGAGATACGCAGTATTTT. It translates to CASRPPGLAGDTQYF.